Listed here are 17 T cell receptor beta chains from one sample, sequenced in a study of CD8 T cells in ankylosing spondylitis. Broader study findings: One TCR beta motif, made up of 7 or 8 highly homologous variants, appeared characteristic of ankylosing spondylitis blood.

What these receptors recognize is not known. MiXCR, run by TCRdb on the 5' RACE reads, gives a single entry per CDR3 protein. The table has roughly 700,000 distinct CDR3 sequences, roughly 20% seen once. Sample: blood, either unsorted or a sorted T cell fraction (not recorded which). The receptors come from a male donor with ankylosing spondylitis.

The gene calls are TRBV6-2 or TRBV6-3 and TRBJ1-6; TRBD1 aligns across 7 bases. This CDR3 has 15 amino acids. J lost 9 bases, V lost 0 bases, and 5 bases had no gene match. Germline CDR1 and CDR2: MNHEY and SVGEGT. CDR3 residues: CASSYSRTGRSPLHF. CDR3 coding DNA: TGTGCCAGCAGTTACTCGAGGACAGGACGTTCACCCCTCCACTTT.

The gene calls are TRBV2 and TRBJ2-7, with 7 bases matching TRBD1. This CDR3 contains 14 residues. Germline V gene lookup returns CDR1 SNHLY and CDR2 FYNNEI. With 4 bases clipped from V and 2 bases from J, the junction kept 5 bases outside the gene matches. The CDR3 sequence is CASSGLTGTYEQYF. The CDR3, as DNA: TGTGCCAGCAGTGGCTTGACAGGGACCTACGAGCAGTACTTC.

This clonotype was recorded many times. The chain uses TRBV15 and TRBJ2-2; D may be TRBD2 (6 bases). V was clipped by 0 bases and J by 7 bases, with 9 bases between them. The CDR3 is 14 residues long. Germline-derived CDR1 and CDR2 are LNHNV and YYDKDF (reference sequence). For the CDR3, the DNA is TGTGCCACCAGCAGAGACGGGGAGGTCGGGGAGCTGTTTTTT. Amino acids: CATSRDGEVGELFF. The full variable domain, in which reference TRBV15 and TRBJ2-2 provide the parts outside the CDR3, is DAMVIQNPRYQVTQFGKPVTLSCSQTLNHNVMYWYQQKSSQAPKLLFHYYDKDFNNEADTPDNFQSRRPNTSFCFLDIRSPGLGDTAMYLCATSRDGEVGELFFGEGSRLTVL.

This clonotype has just a few counts. CDR3 sequence (DNA): TGCAGTGCTAGAGAACTGACAGGGCGGGAGACCCAGTACTTC. This gives the protein CSARELTGRETQYF. This chain uses TRBV20-1 with TRBJ2-5; the match to TRBD1 covers 7 bases. The junction had 6 bases not matched to a gene; V was cut back by 0 bases and J by 5 bases. This CDR3 is 14 amino acids long. The germline gives CDR1 DFQATT, CDR2 SNEGSKA (reference sequence).

The J gene is TRBJ2-1, the V gene TRBV9; D unclear. Germline lookup yields CDR1 SGDLS and CDR2 YYNGEE. The CDR3 contains 11 residues. V shed 3 bases and J shed 8 bases, with 6 bases lying between them. The CDR3 sequence: CASSAAYEQFF. The CDR3 nucleotides read TGTGCCAGCAGCGCGGCCTATGAGCAGTTCTTC.

The chain recombines TRBV10-3 with TRBJ2-7; 9 positions agree with TRBD1. The CDR3 is 19 residues long. The ends lost 0 bases at V and 1 base at J; junction bases unmatched: 13. Looked up from germline, CDR1 is ENHRY and CDR2 is SYGVKD. The DNA for the CDR3 is TGTGCCATCAGTGAGTCAGTTGTCCCCGGGACAGGGAGTTCCTACGAGCAGTACTTC. Amino acid sequence: CAISESVVPGTGSSYEQYF.

This rearrangement joins TRBV11-2 to TRBJ2-1; either TRBD1 or TRBD2 may fit D (6 bases each). The germline V gene encodes CDR1 SGHAT and CDR2 FQNNGV. This CDR3 is 14 amino acids long. The V gene lost 2 bases and the J gene lost 8 bases, with 13 bases spanning the gap. In DNA form, the CDR3 reads TGTGCCAGCAGCTTAAGGGGGGAGAACCATGAGCAGTTCTTC. It yields the protein CASSLRGENHEQFF.

This clonotype appeared a few times. The chain links TRBV12-3 or TRBV12-4 to TRBJ2-5; D not certain. CDR3 length: 13 residues. Trimming left V 0 bases short and J 5 bases short, with 7 bases between. The CDR3 bases are TGTGCCAGCAGTTTAGCTTATTGGGAGACCCAGTACTTC. It specifies CASSLAYWETQYF.

This clonotype has ten or more counts. The chain joins TRBV7-3 to TRBJ1-1; D may be TRBD1 (5 bases). The germline gives CDR1 SGHTA, CDR2 FQGTGA. The CDR3 spans 13 residues. V was clipped by 6 bases and J by 5 bases, with 13 bases between them. In nucleotides, the CDR3 is TGTGCCAGCAGTCCGTGGGGGGGGACTGAAGCTTTCTTT. It codes for CASSPWGGTEAFF. The full variable domain, its missing parts supplied by reference TRBV7-3 and TRBJ1-1, is GAGVSQTPSNKVTEKGKYVELRCDPISGHTALYWYRQSLGQGPEFLIYFQGTGAADDSGLPNDRFFAVRPEGSVSTLKIQRTERGDSAVYLCASSPWGGTEAFFGQGTRLTVV.

This clonotype was found a few times. This chain connects TRBV11-1 to TRBJ2-1; 12 bases line up with TRBD2. This CDR3 region has 23 residues. Per the germline V gene, CDR1 is SGHAT and CDR2 is FQDESV (reference sequence). Trimming took 0 bases from V and 10 from J; bases not matched to a gene: 28. The CDR3 spells CASSLADTLTAPWTSGATMEQFF. CDR3 sequence (DNA): TGTGCCAGCAGCTTAGCCGATACCTTAACAGCCCCCTGGACTAGCGGGGCAACCATGGAGCAGTTCTTC.

This clonotype was detected ten times or more. The V call is TRBV7-9, the J call TRBJ2-7; D call uncertain. This CDR3 spans 14 amino acids. The germline V gene encodes CDR1 SEHNR and CDR2 FQNEAQ (reference sequence). V shed 5 bases and J shed 2 bases, with 13 bases lying between them. CDR3: CASSPRTAPYEQYF. CDR3 in DNA: TGTGCCAGCAGCCCCCGGACGGCGCCCTACGAGCAGTACTTC.

This chain connects TRBV12-3 or TRBV12-4 to TRBJ2-2, with 8 bases fitting TRBD1. Trimming at V came to 7 bases and at J to 4 bases, leaving 5 bases not matched to a gene. The CDR3 has 14 residues. The CDR3 spells CASIRGRSTGELFF. Written as DNA, the CDR3 is TGTGCCAGCATCAGGGGGCGTTCCACCGGGGAGCTGTTTTTT.

The chain recombines TRBV5-5 with TRBJ2-7; 7 positions agree with TRBD1. V lost 7 bases to trimming and J lost 4 bases; unmatched junction nucleotides: 8. Germline values: CDR1 SGHKS, CDR2 YYEKEE (reference sequence). This CDR3 has 13 amino acids. CDR3 region: CASCTGDGYEQYF. CDR3 DNA: TGTGCCAGCTGCACAGGGGATGGGTACGAGCAGTACTTC. Using reference TRBV5-5 and TRBJ2-7 for the parts outside the CDR3, the full variable domain is DAGVTQSPTHLIKTRGQQVTLRCSPISGHKSVSWYQQVLGQGPQFIFQYYEKEERGRGNFPDRFSARQFPNYSSELNVNALLLGDSALYLCASCTGDGYEQYFGPGTRLTVT.

The sample holds many counts of this clonotype. The rearrangement uses TRBV25-1 and TRBJ2-7; possible D gene TRBD2, 7 bases. The ends were cut back, 4 bases at V and 4 bases at J, with 11 bases in the middle. This CDR3 comprises 13 residues. Germline CDR1 is MGHDK and CDR2 is SYGVNS. The CDR3 region is CASSAGGAYEQYF. DNA of the CDR3: TGTGCCAGCAGTGCGGGGGGCGCGTACGAGCAGTACTTC.

In this sample, this clonotype turned up a few times. The V and J genes are TRBV11-2 and TRBJ2-3, with D unresolved. Germline-derived CDR1 and CDR2 are SGHAT and FQNNGV. The CDR3 covers 15 residues. Deletions cut 4 bases from V and 2 bases from J, with 13 bases between. The CDR3, as DNA: TGTGCCAGCAGCTCCCGCCCCGTAAACACAGATACGCAGTATTTT. Its translation is CASSSRPVNTDTQYF.

The J gene is TRBJ2-3, the V gene TRBV4-3, with a possible D match to TRBD2 (5 bases). The germline V gene has CDR1 LGHNA and CDR2 YSLEER. The CDR3 covers 14 residues. V dropped 0 bases and J dropped 4 bases, with 8 bases sitting between them. CDR3 residues: CASSQEGAADTQYF. DNA for the CDR3: TGCGCCAGCAGCCAAGAGGGAGCAGCAGATACGCAGTATTTT.

V usage is TRBV20-1 and J usage is TRBJ2-5, with TRBD2 identical over 11 bases. Germline V gene data show CDR1 as DFQATT and CDR2 as SNEGSKA (reference sequence). The trim removed 1 base at V and 0 bases at J, leaving 4 bases unmatched. The CDR3 has 16 amino acids. The CDR3 sequence: CSARGLAGGHQETQYF. CDR3 coding DNA: TGCAGTGCTAGAGGTCTAGCGGGAGGCCACCAAGAGACCCAGTACTTC.